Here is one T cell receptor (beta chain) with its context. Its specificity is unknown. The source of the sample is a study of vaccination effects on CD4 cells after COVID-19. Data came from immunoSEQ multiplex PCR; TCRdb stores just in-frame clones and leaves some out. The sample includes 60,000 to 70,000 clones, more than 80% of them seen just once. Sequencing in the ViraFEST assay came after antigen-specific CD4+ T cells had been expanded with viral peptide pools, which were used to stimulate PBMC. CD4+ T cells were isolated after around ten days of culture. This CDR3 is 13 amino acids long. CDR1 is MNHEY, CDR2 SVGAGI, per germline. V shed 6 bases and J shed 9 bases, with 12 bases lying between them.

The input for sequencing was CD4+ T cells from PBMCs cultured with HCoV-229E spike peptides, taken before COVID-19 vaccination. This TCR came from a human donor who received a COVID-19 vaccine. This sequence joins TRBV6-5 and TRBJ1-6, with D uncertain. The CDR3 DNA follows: TGTGCCAGCAGGCCCGGACTTGGTTCACCCCTCCACTTT. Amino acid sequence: CASRPGLGSPLHF.